This T cell receptor (beta chain) was retrieved from a study of T cells in localized non-small cell lung cancer. A remark on this clone: What it binds is not known.

TCRdb's table, derived via immunoSEQ multiplex PCR, lists solely in-frame clones and lacks some. The sample lists tens of thousands of clones, 80% to 90% occurring once. Germline loops: CDR1 KGHSH, CDR2 LQKENI. After removal of 3 bases from V and 5 bases from J, the junction contained 2 bases not matched to a gene. The CDR3 loop spans 13 amino acids. Study-level results: Uninvolved adjacent lung had higher T cell clonality than tumor and all other tissues.

This TCR was sampled from a woman aged 35-75 years with stage I lung adenocarcinoma. The V call is TRBV18, the J call TRBJ2-7; 9 positions agree with TRBD1. The source material was peripheral blood, sampled before any cancer treatment. CDR3 sequence reads: CASSPGTGHEQYF. The CDR3 DNA reads as TGTGCCAGCTCACCCGGGACAGGGCACGAGCAGTACTTC.